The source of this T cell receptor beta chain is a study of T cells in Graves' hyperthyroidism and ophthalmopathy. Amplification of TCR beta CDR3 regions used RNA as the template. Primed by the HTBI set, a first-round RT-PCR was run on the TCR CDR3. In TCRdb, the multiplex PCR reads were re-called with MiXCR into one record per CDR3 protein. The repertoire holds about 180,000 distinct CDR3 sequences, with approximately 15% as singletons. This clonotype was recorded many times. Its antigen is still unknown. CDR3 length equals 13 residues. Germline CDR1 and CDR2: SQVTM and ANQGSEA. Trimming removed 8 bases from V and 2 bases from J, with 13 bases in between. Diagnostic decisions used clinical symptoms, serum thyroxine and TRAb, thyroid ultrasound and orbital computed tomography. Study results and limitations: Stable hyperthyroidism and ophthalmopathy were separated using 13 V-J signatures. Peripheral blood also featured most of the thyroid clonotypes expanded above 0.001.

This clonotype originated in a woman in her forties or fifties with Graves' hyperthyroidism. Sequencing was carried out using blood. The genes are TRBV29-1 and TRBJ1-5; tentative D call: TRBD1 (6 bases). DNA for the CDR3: TGCAGCTTCACAGGGATGGGCAATCAGCCCCAGCATTTT. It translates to CSFTGMGNQPQHF.